This T cell receptor (beta chain) was identified during a study of cytomegalovirus exposure and HLA in healthy donors. With regard to this clone: Its target is not known.

PCR involved 60 Vbeta and 13 Jbeta primers. Data came from immunoSEQ multiplex PCR; TCRdb stores just in-frame clones and leaves some out. The sample gives roughly 200,000 clones, roughly a tenth of which show up once; over 1% is in the top ten. Study findings and constraints: Reports state that TCR beta sequences accurately predicted most subjects' HLA-A and HLA-B alleles. A later analysis reportedly found fewer N-insertions in an Asian-associated ancestry cluster than the roughly 700-donor mean.

The J segment lost 5 bases and the V segment lost 5 bases, leaving 6 bases of the junction unmatched. The CDR3 spans 14 residues. Germline-derived CDR1 and CDR2 are LNHDA and SQIVND (reference sequence). This TCR was sampled from a woman in her 30s in good health and CMV-seropositive. The sequenced sample was PBMCs. J is TRBJ1-2 and V is TRBV19; 9 bases fit TRBD1. Here the CDR3 reads CASSSGTGKYGYTF. CDR3 coding DNA: TGTGCCAGTAGTTCTGGGACAGGGAAGTATGGCTACACCTTC. Based on the CDR3 plus reference TRBV19 and TRBJ1-2, the full variable domain is DGGITQSPKYLFRKEGQNVTLSCEQNLNHDAMYWYRQDPGQGLRLIYYSQIVNDFQKGDIAEGYSVSREKKESFPLTVTSAQKNPTAFYLCASSSGTGKYGYTFGSGTRLTVV.